Listed below are T cell receptor beta chains from one sample, sequenced in a study of T-cell reconstitution after alpha-beta-depleted transplantation in children. One entry per CDR3 protein results from TCRdb running MiXCR on the PCR reads. The repertoire has some 290,000 distinct CDR3 sequences, around 9.6% of them found once; the top ten carry 10%. The sample here was PBMCs from the stem cell graft donor, taken from the stem cell graft. These receptors came from a human donor who donated a stem cell graft to a child with SCID. Each CDR3 is given with its conserved first and last residue. The size of a clone is reported for some rows only, either as once, few or many, or as a class for expanded clones.

TRBV3-1	.	15	CASSKTGAVREKLFF
TRBV5-1	few	14	CASSPGLNNEKLFF
TRBV20-1	few	15	CSARDIAGDNSPLHF
TRBV15	many	16	CATSTFGQGAKNIQYF
TRBV12-3/TRBV12-4	few	12	CASSLGSVGQFF
TRBV12-3/TRBV12-4	many	16	CASSLPGAVPYNEQFF
TRBV2	few	17	CASSDPETGVSQETQYF
TRBV5-1	.	16	CASSLYLQADRNIQYF
TRBV20-1	.	13	CSARNEKNYGYTF
TRBV20-1	.	17	CSARSGFVGGSTYEQYF
TRBV7-9	few	11	CASSPSAEAFF
TRBV5-1	.	16	CASSLARPQGEYGYTF
TRBV20-1	many	14	CSAKPLSSYNEQFF
TRBV27	few	13	CASRKTGEETQYF
TRBV2	few	14	CASKPDPTYNEQFF
TRBV20-1	many	14	CSAKTRGGTDTQYF
TRBV14	many	15	CASSRISTLGTEAFF
TRBV20-1	few	16	CSARGKTGPLADTQYF
TRBV7-9	few	16	CASSITGTGSLTEAFF
TRBV20-1	.	14	CSAPKREDNSPLHF
TRBV29-1	.	13	CSVEVAGGETQYF
TRBV12-3/TRBV12-4	many	15	CASSLGQGAGGELFF
TRBV5-1	few	14	CASSLAAGHYEQYF
TRBV7-3	few	17	CASSLTALAGNTDTQYF
TRBV4-1	.	16	CASSQDKWRDSYEQYF
TRBV20-1	few	13	CSAPDRNTGELFF
TRBV5-1	few	14	CASSWDGFQETQYF
TRBV6-6	.	13	CASNARQSGELFF
TRBV3-1	.	13	CASSLPPSYEQYF
TRBV29-1	.	14	CSAKSVQWQETQYF
TRBV5-1	.	14	CASNSLGTAYEQYF
TRBV6-4	.	17	CASSDSRGLAGVHEQFF
TRBV9	.	11	CASSPGGTQYF
TRBV12-5	.	13	CASGTGGTETQYF
TRBV20-1	many	16	CSARDLGQEGNYGYTF
TRBV7-6	few	15	CASSLDGGWNAEAFF
TRBV3-1	.	18	CASSRTSGGPSSYNEQFF
TRBV19	few	14	CASSRLAGTDTQYF
TRBV25-1	.	17	CASSEGRQVGGQETQYF
TRBV12-3/TRBV12-4	.	14	CASSSPGRLYGYTF